The TCR beta chain under discussion was sequenced for a study of identical twins. Unique molecular identifiers were present on cDNA, and template switching added a universal primer site. Using its own MiXCR run on the 5' RACE reads, TCRdb lists one record per CDR3 protein. The data hold fewer than 350,000 distinct CDR3 sequences, with under 9% observed a single time. In regard to this clonotype: Antigen specificity is unknown.

Losses at the gene ends were 6 bases for V and 7 bases for J; bases not matched to a gene: 13. Germline V gene sequence: CDR1 MDHEN, CDR2 SYDVKM. The CDR3 runs 18 residues. Healthy Caucasians alone served as donors. Study-wide results and caveats: Out-of-frame alpha sequences common to twins were enriched for low generation probability. The more abundant beta clonotypes in cord blood had fewer insertions, and memory repertoires did not show this.

These data were also filed under a second study, of yellow fever vaccine responses in identical twins.

The chain recombines TRBV28 with TRBJ1-6, with 12 positions matching TRBD1. The source is a woman in her late teens or twenties in good health. What was sequenced was memory (CD45RO+) T cells sorted from blood. This CDR3 is CASRGTGGPDLRNSPLHF. CDR3 bases: TGTGCCAGCAGGGGGACAGGGGGCCCTGATTTGCGGAATTCACCCCTCCACTTT.